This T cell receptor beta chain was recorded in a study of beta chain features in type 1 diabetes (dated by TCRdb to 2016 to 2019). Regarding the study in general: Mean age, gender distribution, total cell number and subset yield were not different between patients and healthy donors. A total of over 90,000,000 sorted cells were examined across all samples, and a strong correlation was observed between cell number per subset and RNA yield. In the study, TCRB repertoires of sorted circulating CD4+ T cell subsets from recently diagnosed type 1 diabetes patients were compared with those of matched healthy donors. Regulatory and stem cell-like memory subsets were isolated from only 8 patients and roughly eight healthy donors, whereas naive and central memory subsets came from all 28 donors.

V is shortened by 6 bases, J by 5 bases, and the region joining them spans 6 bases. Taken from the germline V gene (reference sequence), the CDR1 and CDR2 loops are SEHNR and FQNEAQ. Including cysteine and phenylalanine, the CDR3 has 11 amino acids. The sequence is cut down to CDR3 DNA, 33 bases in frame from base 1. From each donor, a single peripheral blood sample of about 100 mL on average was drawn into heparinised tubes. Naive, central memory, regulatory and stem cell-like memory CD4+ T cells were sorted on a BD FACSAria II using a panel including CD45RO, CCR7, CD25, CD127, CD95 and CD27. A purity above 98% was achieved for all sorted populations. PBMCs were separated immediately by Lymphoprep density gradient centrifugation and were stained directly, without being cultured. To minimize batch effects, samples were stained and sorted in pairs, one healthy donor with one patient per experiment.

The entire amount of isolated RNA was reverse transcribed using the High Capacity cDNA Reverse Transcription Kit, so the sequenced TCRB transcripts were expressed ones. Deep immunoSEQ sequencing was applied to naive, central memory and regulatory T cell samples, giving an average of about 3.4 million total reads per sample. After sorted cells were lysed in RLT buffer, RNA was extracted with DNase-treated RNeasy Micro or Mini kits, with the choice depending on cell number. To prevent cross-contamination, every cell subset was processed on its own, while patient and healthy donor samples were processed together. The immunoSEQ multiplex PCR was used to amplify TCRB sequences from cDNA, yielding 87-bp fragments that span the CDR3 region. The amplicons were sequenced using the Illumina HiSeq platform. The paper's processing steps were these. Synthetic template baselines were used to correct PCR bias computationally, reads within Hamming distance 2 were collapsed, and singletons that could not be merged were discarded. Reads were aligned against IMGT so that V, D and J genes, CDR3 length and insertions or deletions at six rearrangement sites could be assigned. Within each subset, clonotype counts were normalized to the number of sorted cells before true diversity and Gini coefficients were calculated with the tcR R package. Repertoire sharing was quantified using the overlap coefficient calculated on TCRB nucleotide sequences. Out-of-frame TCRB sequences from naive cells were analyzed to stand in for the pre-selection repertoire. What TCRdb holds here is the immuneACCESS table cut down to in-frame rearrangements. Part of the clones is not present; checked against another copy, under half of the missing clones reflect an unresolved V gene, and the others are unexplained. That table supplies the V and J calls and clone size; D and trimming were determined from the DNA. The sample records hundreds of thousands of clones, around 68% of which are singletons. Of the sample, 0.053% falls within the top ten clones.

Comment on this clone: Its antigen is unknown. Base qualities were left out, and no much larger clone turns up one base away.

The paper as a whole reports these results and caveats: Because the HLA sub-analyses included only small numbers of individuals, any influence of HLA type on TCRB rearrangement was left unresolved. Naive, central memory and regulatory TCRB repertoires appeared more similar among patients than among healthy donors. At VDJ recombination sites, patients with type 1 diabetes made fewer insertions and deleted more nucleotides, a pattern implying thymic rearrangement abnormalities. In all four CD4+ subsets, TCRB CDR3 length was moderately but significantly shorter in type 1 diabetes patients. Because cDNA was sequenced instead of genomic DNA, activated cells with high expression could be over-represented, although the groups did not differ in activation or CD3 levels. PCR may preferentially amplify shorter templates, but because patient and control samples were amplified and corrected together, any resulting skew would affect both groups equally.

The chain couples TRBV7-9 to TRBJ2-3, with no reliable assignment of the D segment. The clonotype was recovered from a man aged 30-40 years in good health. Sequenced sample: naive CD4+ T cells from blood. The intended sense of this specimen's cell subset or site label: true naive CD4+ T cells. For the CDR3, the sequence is CASREGDTQYF. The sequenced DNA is TGTGCCAGCAGGGAAGGAGATACGCAGTATTTT.